The clone carrying this T cell receptor (beta chain) was detected ten times or more. Its antigen is as yet unknown. The data derive from a study of T cell repertoires in cytomegalovirus infection. TCRdb analysed the reads with MiXCR anew, one entry per CDR3 protein. The table has approximately 320,000 distinct CDR3 sequences, over 7.5% seen once. Overall study results and limits: CMV-specific TCR beta clonotypes restricted by HLA-C were the ones dominating the ex vivo response.

Sequenced input: PBMCs. The source of this sequence is a human donor in good health (CMV status not recorded). Some clones in this sample may be carry-over from other donors' samples.

CDR3 region: CASSQDVDRGLLINYGYTF. Written as DNA, the CDR3 is TGTGCCAGCAGCCAAGATGTGGACAGGGGGCTTCTGATTAACTATGGCTACACCTTC. This chain uses TRBV4-2 with TRBJ1-2, with 11 bases aligning to TRBD1. Trimming took 0 bases from V and 1 from J; bases not matched to a gene: 10. The CDR3 is 19 amino acids. The germline V gene has CDR1 LGHNA and CDR2 YNFKEQ.